These 15 T cell receptor beta chains came from one sample sequenced in a study of PD-1 and CTLA-4 blockade in melanoma. TCRdb's table, derived via immunoSEQ multiplex PCR, lists solely in-frame clones and lacks some. The sample has tens of thousands of clones, about 91% seen once; the top ten hold about 7.2%. Here the sequenced sample was CD8+ T cells from peripheral blood, taken before anti-PD-1 treatment. The receptors were gathered from a human donor with melanoma.

The chain combines TRBV4-1 with TRBJ1-4; D unclear. This CDR3 is built from 14 residues. Germline-derived CDR1 and CDR2 are MGHRA and YSYEKL. The V and J ends lost 1 base and 7 bases respectively, with 10 bases between them. This CDR3 is CASSQVPGTEKLFF. DNA of the CDR3: TGCGCCAGCAGCCAAGTCCCAGGTACTGAAAAACTGTTTTTT.

V and J are TRBV7-9 and TRBJ1-2; D possibly corresponds to TRBD1 (5 bases). Trimming took off 2 bases at V and 3 bases at J, with 10 bases between the two ends. CDR1 is SEHNR, CDR2 FQNEAQ, per germline (reference sequence). CDR3 size: 14 residues. This CDR3 is CASSLRQGDYGYTF. CDR3 bases: TGTGCCAGCAGCTTAAGGCAGGGCGACTATGGCTACACCTTC.

This clone was recorded a few times. Here the CDR3 reads CASSISRPDTQYF. DNA of the CDR3: TGTGCCAGCAGTATTAGTAGACCAGATACGCAGTATTTT. V is TRBV27 and J is TRBJ2-3; D call uncertain. Germline loops: CDR1 MNHEY, CDR2 SMNVEV (reference sequence). The CDR3 totals 13 residues. Trimming pared 5 bases from V and 4 bases from J, leaving 10 bases between.

The rearrangement joins TRBV27 to TRBJ1-2; perhaps TRBD1 as D (6 bases). V lost 7 bases to trimming and J lost 4 bases, with 13 bases between them. This CDR3 contains 13 residues. The germline gives CDR1 MNHEY, CDR2 SMNVEV (reference sequence). The CDR3 nucleotides read TGTGCCAGCACCCCAGGGGTGGGCTATGGCTACACCTTC. Translation: CASTPGVGYGYTF.

This clone occurred a few times. The V call is TRBV6-1, the J call TRBJ1-6; 8 nucleotides align to TRBD1. The germline V gene has CDR1 MNHNS and CDR2 SASEGT. Germline trimming cut 7 bases from V and 6 bases from J; bases unmatched to any gene: 5. The CDR3 sequence is 14 residues long. The CDR3 reads CASTDRGRNSPLHF. DNA of the CDR3: TGTGCCAGCACCGACAGGGGTCGTAATTCACCCCTCCACTTT.

The chain couples TRBV5-6 to TRBJ1-1; TRBD1 matches 8 bases. CDR1 and CDR2 from the germline V gene are SGHDT and YYEEEE. V dropped 3 bases and J dropped 5; count of bases not matched to a gene: 3. The CDR3 runs 13 residues. CDR3 in amino acids: CASSWTGMTEAFF. For the CDR3, the DNA is TGTGCCAGCAGCTGGACAGGGATGACTGAAGCTTTCTTT.

This clone came up a few times. The J gene is TRBJ1-2, the V gene TRBV7-9; tentative D call: TRBD1 (6 bases). The CDR3 is 12 residues long. Per the germline V gene, CDR1 is SEHNR and CDR2 is FQNEAQ (reference sequence). Trimming removed 5 bases from V and 6 bases from J, with 10 bases in between. CDR3 coding DNA: TGTGCCAGCAGCCCCGGGGGCGATGGCTACACCTTC. Translation: CASSPGGDGYTF.

The chain links TRBV5-5 to TRBJ2-7; no definite D call. CDR3 size: 13 residues. V lost 3 bases and J 1 base, leaving 8 bases between the germline ends. Germline lookup yields CDR1 SGHKS and CDR2 YYEKEE (reference sequence). The CDR3: CASSSGPSYEQYF. The DNA for the CDR3 is TGTGCCAGCAGCTCGGGCCCGTCCTACGAGCAGTACTTC.

The rearrangement joins TRBV7-9 to TRBJ1-4; D remains ambiguous. CDR3 length equals 15 residues. The ends were cut back, 2 bases at V and 0 bases at J, with 7 bases in the middle. From germline, CDR1 is SEHNR and CDR2 FQNEAQ (reference sequence). The CDR3 protein is CASSLPGSTNEKLFF. The CDR3 DNA reads as TGTGCCAGCAGCTTACCCGGCTCAACTAATGAAAAACTGTTTTTT.

This clone came up a few times. V is TRBV4-1 and J is TRBJ1-1; 8 bases fit TRBD1. Germline lookup yields CDR1 MGHRA and CDR2 YSYEKL. Trimming removed 4 bases from V and 0 bases from J; junction bases left unmatched: 4. The CDR3 is 15 residues long. Here the CDR3 DNA reads TGCGCCAGCAGCCCCAGGGGGCAATTGAACACTGAAGCTTTCTTT. Translation gives CASSPRGQLNTEAFF.

V is TRBV9 and J is TRBJ1-1; maybe TRBD1 (6 bases). V lost 4 bases and J 3 bases, leaving 19 bases between the germline ends. The CDR3 length is 16 residues. Germline assignment: CDR1 SGDLS and CDR2 YYNGEE. CDR3 protein: CASSPQGGGPDTEAFF. The CDR3 DNA is TGTGCCAGCAGCCCCCAAGGCGGGGGGCCGGACACTGAAGCTTTCTTT.

The chain uses TRBV28 and TRBJ1-1; D unresolved. Trimming removed 3 bases at V and 5 bases at J, with 16 bases between. CDR3 length equals 15 residues. Per the germline V gene, CDR1 is MDHEN and CDR2 is SYDVKM. Here the CDR3 reads CASSFEVGVNTEAFF. DNA for the CDR3: TGTGCCAGCAGTTTCGAGGTGGGAGTAAATACTGAAGCTTTCTTT. Drawing the rest from reference TRBV28 and TRBJ1-1, the complete variable domain is DVKVTQSSRYLVKRTGEKVFLECVQDMDHENMFWYRQDPGLGLRLIYFSYDVKMKEKGDIPEGYSVSREKKERFSLILESASTNQTSMYLCASSFEVGVNTEAFFGQGTRLTVV.

This sequence joins TRBV7-9 and TRBJ1-1; D is uncertain. The CDR3 spans 15 residues. CDR1 is SEHNR, CDR2 FQNEAQ, per germline (reference sequence). Trimming stripped 0 bases from V and 0 bases from J, with 8 bases between. This CDR3 reads CASSLAAAMNTEAFF. CDR3 in DNA: TGTGCCAGCAGCTTAGCGGCAGCCATGAACACTGAAGCTTTCTTT.

The chain joins TRBV29-1 to TRBJ2-3; the D gene is possibly TRBD2 (5 bases). Germline V gives CDR1 SQVTM, CDR2 ANQGSEA. V shed 4 bases and J shed 2 bases, with 16 bases lying between them. This CDR3 is built from 15 residues. For the CDR3, the DNA is TGCAGCGTTGTTCCAGCGGACCAATCCACAGATACGCAGTATTTT. The encoded protein is CSVVPADQSTDTQYF.

The rearrangement joins TRBV21-1 to TRBJ1-5; the DNA was not used to check the table's D call, TRBD1. TRBV21-1 is classified as a pseudogene. The CDR3 spans 18 residues. The CDR3 nucleotides read TGTGCCAGCCGTTTTCCCAAACAGGGGAACCTTAGCAATCAGCCCCAGCATTTT. This translates into CASRFPKQGNLSNQPQHF.